Listed here are 14 T cell receptor beta chains from one sample, sequenced in a study of T cell changes during pregnancy in multiple sclerosis. Clones were read by immunoSEQ multiplex PCR, and TCRdb kept only the in-frame ones, dropping some. Among about 75,000 clones listed, 94% were seen once. The sample here was CD4+ T cells from peripheral blood mononuclear cells, taken after pregnancy. The source is a female donor with multiple sclerosis, enrolled in a pregnancy study.

The chain uses TRBV7-9 and TRBJ1-3, with D hard to call. The CDR3 is 15 amino acids. V lost 4 bases, J lost 2 bases, and 12 bases lay in between. Germline loops: CDR1 SEHNR, CDR2 FQNEAQ (reference sequence). In DNA, the CDR3 is TGTGCCAGCAGCTATTCCGGGGTTCCTGGAAACACCATATATTTT. As protein: CASSYSGVPGNTIYF.

J is TRBJ2-1 and V is TRBV10-3; D might be TRBD2 (6 bases). Germline values: CDR1 ENHRY, CDR2 SYGVKD. There are 13 residues in the CDR3. V was clipped by 7 bases and J by 6 bases, with 13 bases between them. The CDR3 loop reads CAIMGGAFNEQFF. The CDR3 DNA follows: TGTGCCATCATGGGCGGGGCCTTCAATGAGCAGTTCTTC.

The chain combines TRBV10-3 with TRBJ2-1; D unresolved. The CDR3 loop spans 11 amino acids. Germline V gives CDR1 ENHRY, CDR2 SYGVKD. The ends were cut back, 6 bases at V and 8 bases at J, with 8 bases in the middle. The CDR3 sequence: CAISLEDEQFF. CDR3 DNA: TGTGCCATCAGCCTAGAGGATGAGCAGTTCTTC.

This chain joins TRBV18 and TRBJ2-3; 10 nucleotides align to TRBD2. V shed 3 bases, J shed 0 bases, and the junction held 15 bases outside the gene matches. The CDR3 runs 20 residues. Germline V gene lookup returns CDR1 KGHSH and CDR2 LQKENI. The chain's CDR3 is CASSPIRQTSLAGSTDTQYF. CDR3 nucleotides: TGTGCCAGCTCACCCATCCGGCAAACTTCACTAGCGGGAAGCACAGATACGCAGTATTTT.

The rearrangement joins TRBV5-1 to TRBJ2-7, with a weak D call TRBD1 (6 bases). Trimming took off 4 bases at V and 3 bases at J, with 14 bases between the two ends. The CDR3 consists of 14 residues. Germline values: CDR1 SGHRS, CDR2 YFSETQ. The CDR3 DNA is TGCGCCAGCAGCGCCACGACAGGACACTACGAGCAGTACTTC. It translates to CASSATTGHYEQYF.

This clone appeared once. V usage is TRBV15 and J usage is TRBJ2-5, with 7 bases aligning to TRBD1. CDR1 is LNHNV, CDR2 YYDKDF, per germline (reference sequence). After removal of 3 bases from V and 2 bases from J, the junction contained 12 bases not matched to a gene. The CDR3 is 17 residues long. The CDR3 loop reads CATSSQSPGQKQETQYF. CDR3 sequence (DNA): TGTGCCACCAGCAGCCAATCCCCGGGACAGAAACAAGAGACCCAGTACTTC.

The chain carries TRBV7-9 and TRBJ2-2, with TRBD2 identical over 11 bases. Per the germline V gene, CDR1 is SEHNR and CDR2 is FQNEAQ (reference sequence). After removal of 4 bases from V and 7 bases from J, the junction contained 8 bases not matched to a gene. There are 16 residues in the CDR3. This CDR3 is CASSYSGRAPIGELFF. In nucleotides, the CDR3 is TGTGCCAGCAGCTATAGCGGGAGGGCCCCCATCGGGGAGCTGTTTTTT.

This chain links TRBV7-9 with TRBJ1-1, with D perhaps matching TRBD1 (5 bases). This CDR3 region has 16 residues. Per the germline V gene, CDR1 is SEHNR and CDR2 is FQNEAQ (reference sequence). Trimming pared 1 base from V and 1 base from J, leaving 13 bases between. CDR3 protein: CASSLGSGDPNTEAFF. The DNA for the CDR3 is TGTGCCAGCAGCTTAGGATCGGGGGACCCGAACACTGAAGCTTTCTTT.

The gene calls are TRBV18 and TRBJ2-1; D not resolved. V lost 3 bases, J lost 10 bases, and 7 bases lay in between. This CDR3 has 11 amino acids. The germline V gene encodes CDR1 KGHSH and CDR2 LQKENI. For the CDR3, the DNA is TGTGCCAGCTCACCCCAACAGGAGCAGTTCTTC. Translating it yields CASSPQQEQFF. Complete variable domain (other parts from reference TRBV18 and TRBJ2-1): NAGVMQNPRHLVRRRGQEARLRCSPMKGHSHVYWYRQLPEEGLKFMVYLQKENIIDESGMPKERFSAEFPKEGPSILRIQQVVRGDSAAYFCASSPQQEQFFGPGTRLTVL.

The chain has TRBV19 and TRBJ2-3, with 9 bases lining up with TRBD1. V shed 3 bases, J shed 8 bases, and the junction held 12 bases outside the gene matches. The V gene's germline CDR1 is LNHDA and CDR2 SQIVND (reference sequence). The CDR3 loop spans 16 amino acids. Here the CDR3 reads CASSIRPGTGRGTQYF. The CDR3 nucleotides read TGTGCCAGTAGTATCCGTCCCGGGACAGGGAGAGGTACGCAGTATTTT. Complete variable domain (other parts from reference TRBV19 and TRBJ2-3): DGGITQSPKYLFRKEGQNVTLSCEQNLNHDAMYWYRQDPGQGLRLIYYSQIVNDFQKGDIAEGYSVSREKKESFPLTVTSAQKNPTAFYLCASSIRPGTGRGTQYFGPGTRLTVL.

The V gene is TRBV2, the J gene TRBJ2-2; D is unclear. Trimming removed 4 bases at V and 0 bases at J, with 9 bases between. CDR3 size: 15 residues. Germline loops: CDR1 SNHLY, CDR2 FYNNEI. The chain's CDR3 is CASSGMSSNTGELFF. Here the CDR3 DNA reads TGTGCCAGCAGTGGTATGTCCTCGAACACCGGGGAGCTGTTTTTT.

V gene TRBV27 combines with J gene TRBJ2-7; D may be TRBD2 (5 bases). CDR3 size: 13 residues. The V end was cut by 4 bases, the J end by 4 bases, with 11 bases between. Per the germline V gene, CDR1 is MNHEY and CDR2 is SMNVEV (reference sequence). Here the CDR3 DNA reads TGTGCCAGCAGTTCCAGCGGCCGATACGAGCAGTACTTC. Protein product: CASSSSGRYEQYF.

J is TRBJ1-1 and V is TRBV9; D gene unclear. CDR3 size: 13 residues. The germline V and J ends were trimmed by 0 bases and 2 bases, with 5 bases remaining between them. Germline CDR1 is SGDLS and CDR2 is YYNGEE. The CDR3 nucleotides read TGTGCCAGCAGCGTAGAACTTAACACTGAAGCTTTCTTT. Translation gives CASSVELNTEAFF.

The chain carries TRBV27 and TRBJ2-7; 10 bases agree with TRBD2. Trimming at V came to 7 bases and at J to 7 bases, leaving 13 bases not matched to a gene. The germline V gene has CDR1 MNHEY and CDR2 SMNVEV (reference sequence). This CDR3 spans 15 amino acids. The CDR3 region has the DNA TGTGCCAGCAAAGGTCTGCTAGCGGGAGCCTCTGAGCAGTACTTC. Translating it yields CASKGLLAGASEQYF.